The clone carrying this T cell receptor (beta chain) was seen just once. The antigen remains undetermined. This specimen belongs to a study of CD8 T cell repertoires and HIV-1 epitope variants. Study at large: Separate wells received one of Twenty-five Gag or Nef variant peptides. An uncultured baseline aliquot held 1M T cells.

Regarding the study as a whole: About nine TCR beta clonotypes were antigen-specific, more than five apparently recognizing autologous or escape variants.

Sequencing used immunoSEQ multiplex PCR; TCRdb keeps in-frame clones, though not all of them. The sample includes 2,000 to 3,000 clones, about 65% of them seen just once. Germline CDR1 and CDR2: SGDLS and YYNGEE. The CDR3 consists of 13 residues. Trimming removed 6 bases from V and 1 base from J, with 10 bases in between. The chain couples TRBV9 to TRBJ1-1; D is uncertain. Sample: cultured CD8+ T cells derived from PBMCs. This sequence originates from a male donor with HIV. This CDR3 reads CASTAEGNTEAFF. CDR3 nucleotide sequence: TGTGCCAGCACAGCGGAGGGGAACACTGAAGCTTTCTTT.